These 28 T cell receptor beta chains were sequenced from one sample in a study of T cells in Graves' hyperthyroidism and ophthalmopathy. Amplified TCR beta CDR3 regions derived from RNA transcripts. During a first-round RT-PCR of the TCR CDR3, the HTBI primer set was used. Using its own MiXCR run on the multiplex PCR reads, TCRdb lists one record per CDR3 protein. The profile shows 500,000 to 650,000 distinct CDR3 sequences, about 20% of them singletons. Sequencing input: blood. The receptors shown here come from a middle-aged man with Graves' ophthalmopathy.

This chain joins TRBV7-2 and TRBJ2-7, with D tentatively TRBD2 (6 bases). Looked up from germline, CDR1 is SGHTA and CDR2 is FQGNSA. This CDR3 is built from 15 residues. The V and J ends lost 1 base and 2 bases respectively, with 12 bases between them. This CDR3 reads CASSLVPGATYEQYF. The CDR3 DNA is TGTGCCAGCAGCTTAGTCCCGGGAGCCACCTACGAGCAGTACTTC.

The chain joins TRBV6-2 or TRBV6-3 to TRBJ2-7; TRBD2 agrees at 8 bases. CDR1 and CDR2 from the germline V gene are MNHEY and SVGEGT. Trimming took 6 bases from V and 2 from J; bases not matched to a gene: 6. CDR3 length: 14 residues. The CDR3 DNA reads TGTGCCAGCAGCCTACTAGCGGAGCCCTACGAGCAGTACTTC. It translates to CASSLLAEPYEQYF.

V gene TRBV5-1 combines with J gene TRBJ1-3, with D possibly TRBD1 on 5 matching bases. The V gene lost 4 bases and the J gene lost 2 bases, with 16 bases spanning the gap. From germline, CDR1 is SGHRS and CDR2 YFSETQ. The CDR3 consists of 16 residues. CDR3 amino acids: CASSLGVVGAGNTIYF. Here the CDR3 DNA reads TGCGCCAGCAGCCTGGGGGTTGTGGGAGCTGGAAACACCATATATTTT.

The CDR3 bases are TGTGCCAGCAGTCACCTCGACCTTTTGACGGGTTTAGGCGAGCAGTACTTC. It encodes CASSHLDLLTGLGEQYF. V and J are TRBV12-3 or TRBV12-4 and TRBJ2-7; D not resolved. This CDR3 has 17 amino acids. V dropped 5 bases and J dropped 6 bases, with 26 bases sitting between them.

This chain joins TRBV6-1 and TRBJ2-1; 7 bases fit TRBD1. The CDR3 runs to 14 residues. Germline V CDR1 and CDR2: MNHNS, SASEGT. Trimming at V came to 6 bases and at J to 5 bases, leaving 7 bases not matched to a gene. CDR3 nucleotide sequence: TGTGCCAGCAGCCGTCGGCAGGGGGACAATGAGCAGTTCTTC. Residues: CASSRRQGDNEQFF.

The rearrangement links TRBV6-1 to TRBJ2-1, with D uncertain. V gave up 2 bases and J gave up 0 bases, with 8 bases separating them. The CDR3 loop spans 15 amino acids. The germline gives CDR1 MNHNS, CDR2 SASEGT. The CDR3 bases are TGTGCCAGCAGTGAAATTTTGAGCTCCTACAATGAGCAGTTCTTC. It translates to CASSEILSSYNEQFF.

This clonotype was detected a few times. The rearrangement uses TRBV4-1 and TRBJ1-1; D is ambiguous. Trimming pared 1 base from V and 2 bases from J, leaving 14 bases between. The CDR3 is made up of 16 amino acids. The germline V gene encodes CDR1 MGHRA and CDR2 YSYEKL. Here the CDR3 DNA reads TGCGCCAGCAGCCAAGGGTTCGCCAGGCTTAACACTGAAGCTTTCTTT. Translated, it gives CASSQGFARLNTEAFF.

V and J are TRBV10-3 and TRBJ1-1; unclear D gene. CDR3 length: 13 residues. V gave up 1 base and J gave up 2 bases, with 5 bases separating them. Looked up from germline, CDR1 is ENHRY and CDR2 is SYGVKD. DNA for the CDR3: TGTGCCATCAGTGAGTTAGCTAACACTGAAGCTTTCTTT. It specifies CAISELANTEAFF.

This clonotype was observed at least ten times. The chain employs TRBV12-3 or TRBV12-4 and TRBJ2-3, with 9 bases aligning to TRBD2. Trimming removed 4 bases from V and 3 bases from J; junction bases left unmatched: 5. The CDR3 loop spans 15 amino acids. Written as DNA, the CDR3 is TGTGCCAGCAGTTGGGCGGGGGGGCTAACAGATACGCAGTATTTT. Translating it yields CASSWAGGLTDTQYF.

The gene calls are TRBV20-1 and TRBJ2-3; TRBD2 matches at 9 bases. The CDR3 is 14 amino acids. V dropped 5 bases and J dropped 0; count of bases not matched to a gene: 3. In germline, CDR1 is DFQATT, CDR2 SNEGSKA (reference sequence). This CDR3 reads CSAYLAGSTDTQYF. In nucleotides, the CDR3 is TGCAGTGCTTACCTAGCGGGAAGCACAGATACGCAGTATTTT.

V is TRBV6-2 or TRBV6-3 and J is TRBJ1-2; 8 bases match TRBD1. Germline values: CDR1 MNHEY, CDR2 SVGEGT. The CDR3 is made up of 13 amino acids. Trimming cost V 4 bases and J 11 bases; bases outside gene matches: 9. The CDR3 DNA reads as TGTGCCAGCAGTTCCTCAACAGGGGGGACTTACACCTTC. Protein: CASSSSTGGTYTF.

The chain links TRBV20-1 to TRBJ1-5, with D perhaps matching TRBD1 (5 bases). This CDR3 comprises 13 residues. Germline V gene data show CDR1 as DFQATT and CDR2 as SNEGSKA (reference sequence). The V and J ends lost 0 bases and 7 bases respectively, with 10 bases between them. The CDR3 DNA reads TGCAGTGCTAGAGAAGGGGCTGGGCAGCCCCAGCATTTT. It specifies CSAREGAGQPQHF.

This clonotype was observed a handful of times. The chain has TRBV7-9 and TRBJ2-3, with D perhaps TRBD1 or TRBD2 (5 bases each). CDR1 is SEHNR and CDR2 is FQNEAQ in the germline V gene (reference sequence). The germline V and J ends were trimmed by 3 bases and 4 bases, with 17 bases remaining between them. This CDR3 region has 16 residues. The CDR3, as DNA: TGTGCCAGCAGCTTCCCGAGGGGAGTCGGGCCAGATACGCAGTATTTT. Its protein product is CASSFPRGVGPDTQYF.

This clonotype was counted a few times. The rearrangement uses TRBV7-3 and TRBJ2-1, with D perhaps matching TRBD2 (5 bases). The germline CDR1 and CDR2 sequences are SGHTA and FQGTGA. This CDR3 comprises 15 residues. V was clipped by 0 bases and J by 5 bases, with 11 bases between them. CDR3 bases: TGTGCCAGCAGCTTAACGAGGGCCGGGAACAATGAGCAGTTCTTC. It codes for CASSLTRAGNNEQFF. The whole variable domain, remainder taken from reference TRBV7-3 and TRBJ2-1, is GAGVSQTPSNKVTEKGKYVELRCDPISGHTALYWYRQSLGQGPEFLIYFQGTGAADDSGLPNDRFFAVRPEGSVSTLKIQRTERGDSAVYLCASSLTRAGNNEQFFGPGTRLTVL.

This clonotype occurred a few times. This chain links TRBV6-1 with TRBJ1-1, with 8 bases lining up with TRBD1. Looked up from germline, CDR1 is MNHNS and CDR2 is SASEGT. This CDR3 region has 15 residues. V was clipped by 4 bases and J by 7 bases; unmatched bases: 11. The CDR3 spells CASSAVRDRTLEAFF. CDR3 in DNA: TGTGCCAGCAGTGCAGTAAGGGACAGGACCCTTGAAGCTTTCTTT.

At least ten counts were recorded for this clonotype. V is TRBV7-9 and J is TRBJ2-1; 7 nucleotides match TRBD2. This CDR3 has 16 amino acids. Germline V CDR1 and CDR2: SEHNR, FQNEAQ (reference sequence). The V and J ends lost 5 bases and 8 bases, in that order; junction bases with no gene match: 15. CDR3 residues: CASSPYGGRAYHEQFF. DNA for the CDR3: TGTGCCAGCAGCCCCTATGGAGGGAGGGCTTATCATGAGCAGTTCTTC.

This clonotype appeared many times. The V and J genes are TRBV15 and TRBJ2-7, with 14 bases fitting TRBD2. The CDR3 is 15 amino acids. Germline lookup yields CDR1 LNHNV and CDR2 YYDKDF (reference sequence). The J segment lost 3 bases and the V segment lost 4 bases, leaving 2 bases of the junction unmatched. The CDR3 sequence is CATSKGTSGSYEQYF. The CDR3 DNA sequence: TGTGCCACCAGCAAAGGGACTAGCGGGAGCTACGAGCAGTACTTC.

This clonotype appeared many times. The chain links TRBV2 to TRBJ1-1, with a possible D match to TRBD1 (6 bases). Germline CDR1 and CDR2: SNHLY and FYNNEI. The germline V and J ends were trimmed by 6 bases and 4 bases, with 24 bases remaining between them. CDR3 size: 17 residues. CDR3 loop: CASSPGDVRATLTEAFF. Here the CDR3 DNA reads TGTGCCAGCAGCCCAGGGGATGTTAGGGCGACGCTCACTGAAGCTTTCTTT.

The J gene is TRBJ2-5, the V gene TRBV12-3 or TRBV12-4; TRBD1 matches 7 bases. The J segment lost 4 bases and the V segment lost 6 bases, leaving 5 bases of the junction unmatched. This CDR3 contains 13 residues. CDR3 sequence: CASRQTGVETQYF. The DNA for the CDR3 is TGTGCCAGCAGGCAAACAGGGGTAGAGACCCAGTACTTC.

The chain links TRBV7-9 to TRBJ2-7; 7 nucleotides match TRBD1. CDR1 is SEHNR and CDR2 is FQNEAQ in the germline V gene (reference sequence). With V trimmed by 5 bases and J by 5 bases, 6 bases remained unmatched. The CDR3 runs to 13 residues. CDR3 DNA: TGTGCCAGCAGCGGGACAGTTCAAGACGAGCAGTACTTC. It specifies CASSGTVQDEQYF.

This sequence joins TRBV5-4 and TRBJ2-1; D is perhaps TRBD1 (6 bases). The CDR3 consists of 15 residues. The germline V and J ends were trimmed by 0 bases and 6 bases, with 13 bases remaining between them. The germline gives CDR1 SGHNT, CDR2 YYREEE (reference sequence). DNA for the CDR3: TGTGCCAGCAGCTTGGTGGGGGCCCTGGTCAATGAGCAGTTCTTC. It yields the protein CASSLVGALVNEQFF. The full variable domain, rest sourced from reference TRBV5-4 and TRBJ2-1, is ETGVTQSPTHLIKTRGQQVTLRCSSQSGHNTVSWYQQALGQGPQFIFQYYREEENGRGNFPPRFSGLQFPNYSSELNVNALELDDSALYLCASSLVGALVNEQFFGPGTRLTVL.

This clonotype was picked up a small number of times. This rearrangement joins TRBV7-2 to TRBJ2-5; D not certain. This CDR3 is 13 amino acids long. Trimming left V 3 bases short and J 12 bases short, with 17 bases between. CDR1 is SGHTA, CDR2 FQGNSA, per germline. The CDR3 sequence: CASSFPPSSIKYF. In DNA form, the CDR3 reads TGTGCCAGCAGCTTCCCTCCCTCCTCCATTAAGTACTTC.

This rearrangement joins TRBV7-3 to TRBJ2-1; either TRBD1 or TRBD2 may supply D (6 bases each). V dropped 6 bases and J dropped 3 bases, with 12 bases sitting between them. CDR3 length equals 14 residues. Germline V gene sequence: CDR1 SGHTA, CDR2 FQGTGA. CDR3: CASRGGGLYNEQFF. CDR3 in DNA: TGTGCCAGCAGGGGGGGCGGACTCTACAATGAGCAGTTCTTC. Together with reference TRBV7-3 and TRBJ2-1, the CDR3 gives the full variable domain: GAGVSQTPSNKVTEKGKYVELRCDPISGHTALYWYRQSLGQGPEFLIYFQGTGAADDSGLPNDRFFAVRPEGSVSTLKIQRTERGDSAVYLCASRGGGLYNEQFFGPGTRLTVL.

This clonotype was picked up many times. CDR3: CASNTWGGGETQYF. The CDR3 DNA is TGTGCCAGCAACACCTGGGGAGGGGGCGAGACCCAGTACTTC. The gene calls are TRBV11-2 and TRBJ2-5; D tentatively fits TRBD1 or TRBD2 (7 bases each). The ends were cut back, 7 bases at V and 5 bases at J, with 17 bases in the middle. Germline CDR1 SGHAT, CDR2 FQNNGV. The CDR3 has 14 amino acids.

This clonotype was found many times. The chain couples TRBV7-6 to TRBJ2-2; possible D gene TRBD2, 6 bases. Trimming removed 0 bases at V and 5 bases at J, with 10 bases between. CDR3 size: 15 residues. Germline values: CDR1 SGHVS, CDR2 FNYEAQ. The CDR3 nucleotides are TGTGCCAGCAGCTTAGCCCTGGGGGGAACCGGGGAGCTGTTTTTT. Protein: CASSLALGGTGELFF.

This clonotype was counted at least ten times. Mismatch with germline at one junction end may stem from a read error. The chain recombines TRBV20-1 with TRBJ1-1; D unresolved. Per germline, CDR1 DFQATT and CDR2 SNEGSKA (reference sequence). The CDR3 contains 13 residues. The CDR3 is CSARGSMNTEAFF. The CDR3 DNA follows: TGCAGTGCCAGAGGTTCCATGAACACTGAAGCTTTCTTT.

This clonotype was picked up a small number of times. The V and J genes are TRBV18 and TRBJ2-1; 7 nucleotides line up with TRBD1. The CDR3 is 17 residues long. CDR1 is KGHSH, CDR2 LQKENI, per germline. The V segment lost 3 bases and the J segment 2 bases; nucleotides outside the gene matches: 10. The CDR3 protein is CASSPVTIGGAYNEQFF. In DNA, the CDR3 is TGTGCCAGCTCACCGGTCACGATAGGGGGCGCCTACAATGAGCAGTTCTTC.

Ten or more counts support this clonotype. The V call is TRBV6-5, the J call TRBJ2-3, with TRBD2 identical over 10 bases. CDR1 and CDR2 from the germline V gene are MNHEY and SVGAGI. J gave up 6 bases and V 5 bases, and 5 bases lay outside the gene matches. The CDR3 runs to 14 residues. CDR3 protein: CASSTSGEGDTQYF. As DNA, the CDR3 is TGTGCCAGCAGTACTAGCGGGGAGGGGGATACGCAGTATTTT.